The clone carrying this TCR beta chain was found once. This entry comes from a study of T cell responses to AZD1222 COVID-19 vaccine. Assay used: immunoSEQ multiplex PCR; TCRdb lists only in-frame clones, some missing. The table includes approximately 140,000 clones, roughly nine tenths detected once. Sample: peripheral blood, taken 28 days after the second AZD1222 dose. This clonotype originated in an adult who received the AZD1222 COVID-19 vaccine.

The CDR3: CASGTGMNTEAFF. The CDR3 DNA reads TGTGCCAGCGGGACGGGGATGAACACTGAAGCTTTCTTT. The chain couples TRBV18 to TRBJ1-1; perhaps TRBD1 as D (5 bases). The CDR3 totals 13 residues. Germline assignment: CDR1 KGHSH and CDR2 LQKENI. V was pared by 8 bases and J by 0 bases, with 10 bases between. The full variable domain, with the rest looked up from reference TRBV18 and TRBJ1-1, is NAGVMQNPRHLVRRRGQEARLRCSPMKGHSHVYWYRQLPEEGLKFMVYLQKENIIDESGMPKERFSAEFPKEGPSILRIQQVVRGDSAAYFCASGTGMNTEAFFGQGTRLTVV.